What follows is one TCR beta chain and its context. What antigen it recognizes has not been identified. Base qualities are missing; no much larger clone stands one base away. Collaborating institutions collected whole blood in K2EDTA tubes following their own protocols. Collaborator samples were shipped for TCRbeta analysis as frozen whole blood, isolated PBMCs, or DNA extracted from either sample type. TCRbeta CDR3 regions were amplified from genomic DNA by means of the immunoSEQ Assay, a bias-controlled multiplex PCR. The original methods were these. Nucleated cell counts per sample were estimated from amplification of reference gene primers within the assay. To quantify the absolute abundance of each unique TCRbeta CDR3 rearrangement, sequence reads were collapsed and filtered. For each sample, productive Simpson clonality was calculated as the square root of Simpson's diversity index over productive rearrangements. The table comes from immuneACCESS by way of TCRdb, which keeps in-frame sequences with V and J called. Part of the clones is missing from these tables; in studies checked, under half for an unresolved V gene and the rest for unknown reasons. V and J calls and clone size are those listed in that table; D and trimming were worked out from the DNA. This sample gives about 29,000 clones in total; roughly nine tenths of them show up just once. The ten largest make up around 9.9% of the sample.

The sample originates from a study of blood T cell repertoires in COVID-19 (dated by TCRdb to 2020 to 2022). Context from the whole study: Samples covering the acute and convalescent phases of COVID-19 were provided by collaborators in the United States, Italy and Spain. The material from the prospective study consisted of cDNA or gDNA derived from T cells, B-cell-depleted T cells, or PBMCs. Subjects who had been exposed to COVID-19, were actively infected with it, or had recovered from it provided the deeply sampled blood TCRbeta repertoires that made up the dataset. The repertoires were released in a freely available public database intended as a resource for research on the immune response to SARS-CoV-2. Samples came from the ongoing ImmuneRACE study (first 160 participants) plus 1,254 subjects from 6 global collaborators. Nearly every sample came with metadata listing a de-identified subject ID, COVID-19 status, age in years and sex. Where HLA class I and class II types were available, the types were taken from metadata supplied by the sample provider, not from assay-based typing. The study at large found these results: How much clinical and demographic metadata was included differed by source and by participant, and the metadata was provided uncurated.

The sequenced sample was peripheral blood. This TCR came from a human donor in a cohort sampled during active COVID-19.

The CDR3 region reads CASSEHEGNSPLHF. The DNA is TGTGCCAGCAGTGAACACGAGGGCAATTCACCCCTCCACTTT. The rearranged segments are TRBV6-1 and TRBJ1-6; the D gene assignment is ambiguous. Cut back by 2 bases and 7 bases, the V and J ends lie 9 bases apart. Reading the germline V gene gives CDR1 MNHNS and CDR2 SASEGT. The CDR3 has 14 amino acids, counting the end cysteine and phenylalanine. The read is trimmed to its CDR3 DNA, 42 bases read in frame from base 1.